The sequence of this T cell receptor beta chain was determined in a study of control samples from healthy donors and cancer patients (dated by TCRdb to about 2020). This clone came up once. Its antigen remains unidentified. No base quality information exists; no much larger clone differs at one position. Libraries were prepared through the immunoSEQ multiplex PCR assay. The table was pulled from immuneACCESS by TCRdb, which kept in-frame rearrangements only. Such tables lose some clones; where checked, under half of the loss comes from unresolved V genes, and the rest has no known cause. The sample table contains 100,000 to 150,000 clones; only one count was recorded for more than 75% of them. The ten largest clonotypes hold about 3% of the sample. CDR3 length: 15 amino acids, cysteine to phenylalanine. Here the CDR3 DNA is all that survives: 45 bases in frame from base 1. V and J are truncated by 3 bases and 1 base respectively, leaving an intervening sequence of 9 bases. The germline V gene sets CDR1 to SNHLY and CDR2 to FYNNEI.

The sequence came from a man in his 60s in good health. The chain links TRBV2 with TRBJ2-2; no D gene call is confident. Sequencing was done on a sample of blood. The DNA sequence is given as TGTGCCAGCAGTGAGGTTTCACGGAACACCGGGGAGCTGTTTTTT. It is translated as CASSEVSRNTGELFF.